The sequence of this T cell receptor (beta chain) was determined in a study of OX40 agonist ivuxolimab in advanced cancers. The data were produced by immunoSEQ multiplex PCR, yet TCRdb's version contains in-frame clones alone and is incomplete. The sample has 75,000 to 95,000 clones, around 90% seen once. The CDR3 runs 16 residues. Germline CDR1 is MDHEN and CDR2 is SYDVKM. The junction had 17 bases not matched to a gene; V was cut back by 11 bases and J by 5 bases. The chain employs TRBV28 and TRBJ2-5; 10 bases are a match to TRBD1. The TCR originated in an adult with an advanced solid tumor such as melanoma, head and neck, liver or kidney cancer. Here the sequenced sample was CD4+ or CD8+ T cells sorted from blood, taken in a trial of the OX40 agonist ivuxolimab. The chain's CDR3 is CARNSGTGASEETQYF. The DNA of the CDR3 is TGTGCCCGCAACTCCGGGACAGGGGCTTCCGAGGAGACCCAGTACTTC.